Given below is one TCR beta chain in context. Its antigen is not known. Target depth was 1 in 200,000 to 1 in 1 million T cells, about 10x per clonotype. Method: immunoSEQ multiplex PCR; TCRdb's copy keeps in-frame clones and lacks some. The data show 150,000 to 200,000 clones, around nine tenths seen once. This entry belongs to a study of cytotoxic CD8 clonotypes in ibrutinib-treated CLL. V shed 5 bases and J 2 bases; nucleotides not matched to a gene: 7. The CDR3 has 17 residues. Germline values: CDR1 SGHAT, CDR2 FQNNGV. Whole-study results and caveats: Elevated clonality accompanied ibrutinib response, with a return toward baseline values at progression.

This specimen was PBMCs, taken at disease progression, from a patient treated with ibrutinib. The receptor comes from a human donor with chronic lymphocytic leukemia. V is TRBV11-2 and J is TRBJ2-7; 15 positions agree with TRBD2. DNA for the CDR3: TGTGCCAGCAGCCGCGGACTAGCGGGAGGGGCACCCTACGAGCAGTACTTC. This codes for CASSRGLAGGAPYEQYF.